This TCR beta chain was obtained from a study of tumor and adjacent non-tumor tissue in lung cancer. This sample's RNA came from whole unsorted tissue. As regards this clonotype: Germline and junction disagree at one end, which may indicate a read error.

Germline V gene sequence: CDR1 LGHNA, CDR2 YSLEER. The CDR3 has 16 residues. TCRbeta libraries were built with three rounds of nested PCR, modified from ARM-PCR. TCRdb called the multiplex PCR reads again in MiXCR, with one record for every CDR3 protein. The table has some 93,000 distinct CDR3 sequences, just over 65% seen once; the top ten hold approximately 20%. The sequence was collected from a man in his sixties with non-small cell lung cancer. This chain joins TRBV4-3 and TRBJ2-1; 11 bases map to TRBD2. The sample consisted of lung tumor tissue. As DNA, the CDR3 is TGCGTCAGCAGCCAACTGACTAGCGGGGCTTACAATGAGCAGTTCTTC. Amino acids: CVSSQLTSGAYNEQFF.